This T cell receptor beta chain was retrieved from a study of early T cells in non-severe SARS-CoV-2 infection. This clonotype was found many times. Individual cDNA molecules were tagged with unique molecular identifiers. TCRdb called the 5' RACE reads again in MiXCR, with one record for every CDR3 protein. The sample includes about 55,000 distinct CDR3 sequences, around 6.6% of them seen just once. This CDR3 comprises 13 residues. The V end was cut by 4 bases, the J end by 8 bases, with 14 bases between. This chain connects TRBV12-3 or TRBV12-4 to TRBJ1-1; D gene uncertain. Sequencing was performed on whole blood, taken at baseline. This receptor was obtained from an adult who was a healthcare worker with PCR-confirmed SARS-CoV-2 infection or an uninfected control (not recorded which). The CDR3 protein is CASSSYPRREAFF. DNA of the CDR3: TGTGCCAGCAGTTCTTACCCCCGCCGGGAAGCTTTCTTT.